This T cell receptor (beta chain) was retrieved from a study of tumor-infiltrating lymphocytes in primary liver carcinoma. Study information: Tumors were staged T1-T3 N0M0 and measured roughly 4 to 11 cm across. The study, taken as a whole, reports: The overlap of tumor-adjacent and tumor-blood pairs was smaller than that of tumor region pairs.

The study extracted blood RNA from unsorted whole blood and also extracted germline DNA. The CDR3 covers 13 residues. Germline V lookup: CDR1 SNHLY, CDR2 FYNNEI. Between the trimmed V and J ends, which lost 4 bases and 3 bases, there was a span of 10 bases. Using a constant-region primer together with ProtoScript II reverse transcriptase, TCR beta cDNA was made from 500 ng of total RNA. Nested multiplex PCR, run for three rounds with slightly modified ARM-PCR, yielded TCR beta libraries. With TRBV1-TRBV30 forward primers and a C-beta reverse primer, the first two PCR rounds were run for nine to eleven cycles each. Each CDR3 protein gets one entry after TCRdb re-called the multiplex PCR reads with MiXCR. Of about 310,000 distinct CDR3 sequences listed, 65% are singletons. Turning to this clonotype: Its antigen is undetermined.

The rearrangement links TRBV2 to TRBJ2-7; D not certain. This TCR was sampled from a man aged 35 to 55 with primary liver carcinoma and hepatitis B virus infection. Sample: peripheral blood. The CDR3 DNA reads as TGTGCCAGCAGTGTGGGCGCAGACTACGAGCAGTACTTC. This codes for CASSVGADYEQYF.